Shown below are 21 T cell receptor beta chains from a single sample sequenced in a study of beta chain features in type 1 diabetes. Expressed TCRB transcripts were sequenced, since all the RNA that had been isolated was reverse transcribed. The protocol was immunoSEQ multiplex PCR, while the TCRdb copy is restricted to in-frame clones and leaves out a portion. The table shows over 150,000 clones, with about 13% occurring only once. Sequences were obtained from central memory CD4+ T cells from blood. The receptors here all came from a woman aged 18-29 years in good health.

CDR3 DNA sequence: TGCAGCGTGACCCGACTAGCGGCCTACACCGGGGAGCTGTTTTTT. Residues: CSVTRLAAYTGELFF. V gene TRBV29-1 combines with J gene TRBJ2-2; TRBD2 aligns across 9 bases. The J segment lost 3 bases and the V segment lost 6 bases, leaving 8 bases of the junction unmatched. The CDR3 runs to 15 residues. Germline V CDR1 and CDR2: SQVTM, ANQGSEA.

The rearrangement joins TRBV4-2 to TRBJ1-2, with no clear D. The V gene lost 1 base and the J gene lost 4 bases, with 13 bases spanning the gap. The CDR3 contains 15 residues. The V gene's germline CDR1 is LGHNA and CDR2 YNFKEQ. CDR3 sequence: CASSQVEEKVYGYTF. The CDR3 DNA is TGTGCCAGCAGCCAAGTGGAGGAAAAAGTCTATGGCTACACCTTC.

Many counts were recorded for this clone. V is TRBV10-3 and J is TRBJ2-7; 8 nucleotides align to TRBD2. Trimming took 3 bases from V and 6 from J; bases not matched to a gene: 10. The CDR3 extends over 15 amino acids. Germline loops: CDR1 ENHRY, CDR2 SYGVKD. The CDR3 region is CAISDPGTSTGEQYF. CDR3 DNA: TGTGCCATCAGTGACCCAGGGACTAGTACTGGCGAGCAGTACTTC.

Turning to this clone: At one end, the junction sequence differs from germline, possibly due to a read error. The chain combines TRBV5-1 with TRBJ1-3; 7 positions agree with TRBD1. The CDR3 covers 14 residues. Germline V gene lookup returns CDR1 SGHRS and CDR2 YFSETQ. The CDR3 region has the DNA TGCGCCAGCAGCTTGGGACAGGGCGGAAGCACCATATATTTT. Protein: CASSLGQGGSTIYF.

The chain recombines TRBV2 with TRBJ2-5, with 10 positions matching TRBD2. The CDR3 consists of 16 residues. Germline lookup yields CDR1 SNHLY and CDR2 FYNNEI. With V trimmed by 4 bases and J by 5 bases, 10 bases remained unmatched. The CDR3 loop is CASSVRVRGLAETQYF. DNA for the CDR3: TGTGCCAGCAGTGTTCGGGTCCGGGGACTAGCGGAGACCCAGTACTTC.

The CDR3 sequence: CASRNQVTDTQYF. CDR3 sequence (DNA): TGTGCCAGCAGGAACCAGGTCACAGATACGCAGTATTTT. The chain combines TRBV6-6 with TRBJ2-3; D is ambiguous. Per germline, CDR1 MNHNY and CDR2 SVGAGI (reference sequence). The CDR3 runs 13 residues. The V and J ends lost 6 bases and 2 bases respectively, with 9 bases between them.

The J gene is TRBJ2-1, the V gene TRBV11-3; 9 bases are shared with TRBD2. The CDR3 is 19 residues long. Germline V gene data show CDR1 as SGHNT and CDR2 as YENEEA. Losses at the gene ends were 4 bases for V and 0 bases for J; bases not matched to a gene: 13. The CDR3 DNA reads TGTGCCAGCAGCTCGGCAGCGGGACTAGCCTCCACCTCCTACAATGAGCAGTTCTTC. This translates into CASSSAAGLASTSYNEQFF.

This clone has more than one count but fewer than ten. The rearrangement joins TRBV5-1 to TRBJ1-2, with 7 bases that match TRBD1. Germline assignment: CDR1 SGHRS and CDR2 YFSETQ. The trim removed 5 bases at V and 6 bases at J, leaving 7 bases unmatched. CDR3 length: 13 residues. CDR3 sequence (DNA): TGCGCCAGCAGTTCTGACAGGGCGGATGGCTACACCTTC. Its translation is CASSSDRADGYTF.

The gene calls are TRBV11-2 and TRBJ1-1; tentative D call: TRBD1 (5 bases). Trimming left V 5 bases short and J 3 bases short, with 10 bases between. The CDR3 is 13 residues long. CDR1 SGHAT and CDR2 FQNNGV come from the germline V gene. The CDR3 coding sequence is TGTGCCAGCAGCCTCACCAGGGACACTGAAGCTTTCTTT. Translated: CASSLTRDTEAFF.

This chain links TRBV27 with TRBJ1-3; the D gene is possibly TRBD1 (5 bases). The CDR3 sequence is 15 residues long. Germline CDR1 and CDR2: MNHEY and SMNVEV (reference sequence). Trimming cost V 2 bases and J 0 bases, with 8 bases left between them. CDR3 sequence reads: CASSLRQSSGNTIYF. CDR3 sequence (DNA): TGTGCCAGCAGTTTACGACAGAGCTCTGGAAACACCATATATTTT.

This clone was seen only a few times. The V and J genes are TRBV27 and TRBJ2-6; no clear D. The germline gives CDR1 MNHEY, CDR2 SMNVEV (reference sequence). This CDR3 comprises 17 residues. V was clipped by 4 bases and J by 0 bases, with 13 bases between them. The CDR3: CASSWWAFFSGANVLTF. For the CDR3, the DNA is TGTGCCAGCAGTTGGTGGGCCTTTTTCTCTGGGGCCAACGTCCTGACTTTC.

This clone occurred a few times. The chain combines TRBV5-1 with TRBJ2-3; a weak D match, TRBD2 (5 bases). The V gene lost 3 bases and the J gene lost 4 bases, with 18 bases spanning the gap. The CDR3 has 16 amino acids. Germline loops: CDR1 SGHRS, CDR2 YFSETQ. The CDR3 DNA sequence: TGCGCCAGCAGCTCGTCACTAGGACTGGACGCAGATACGCAGTATTTT. This translates into CASSSSLGLDADTQYF.

This clone was recorded a few times. The chain combines TRBV13 with TRBJ2-6; tentative D call: TRBD1 (6 bases). The V gene lost 3 bases and the J gene lost 0 bases, with 9 bases spanning the gap. This CDR3 comprises 16 residues. Germline CDR1 is PRHDT and CDR2 is FYEKMQ (reference sequence). CDR3 sequence reads: CASSFYRDSGANVLTF. DNA of the CDR3: TGTGCCAGCAGCTTTTACAGGGACTCTGGGGCCAACGTCCTGACTTTC.

J is TRBJ2-1 and V is TRBV7-3; D is perhaps TRBD2 (5 bases). Germline CDR1 and CDR2: SGHTA and FQGTGA. CDR3 length equals 13 residues. Trimming cost V 3 bases and J 5 bases, with 8 bases left between them. CDR3 coding DNA: TGTGCCAGCAGCTTGGGAGCGAACAATGAGCAGTTCTTC. It encodes CASSLGANNEQFF.

This clone was detected a few times. The rearrangement links TRBV5-1 to TRBJ2-7; D unclear. V was cut by 5 bases and J by 8 bases, with 14 bases left in between. Germline assignment: CDR1 SGHRS and CDR2 YFSETQ. This CDR3 comprises 12 residues. In DNA, the CDR3 is TGCGCCAGCAGTTCGGAGCTCGGTAAGCAGTACTTC. Translation: CASSSELGKQYF. Looking up the rest from reference TRBV5-1 and TRBJ2-7 gives the full variable domain: KAGVTQTPRYLIKTRGQQVTLSCSPISGHRSVSWYQQTPGQGLQFLFEYFSETQRNKGNFPGRFSGRQFSNSRSEMNVSTLELGDSALYLCASSSELGKQYFGPGTRLTVT.

The V gene is TRBV5-4, the J gene TRBJ2-5; TRBD2 matches 13 bases. Germline-derived CDR1 and CDR2 are SGHNT and YYREEE (reference sequence). This CDR3 is built from 16 residues. The trim removed 4 bases at V and 5 bases at J, leaving 8 bases unmatched. CDR3 sequence reads: CASSPRTSGSAETQYF. DNA of the CDR3: TGTGCCAGCAGCCCTAGGACTAGCGGGAGTGCTGAGACCCAGTACTTC.

This clone was recorded a few times. Here the CDR3 reads CASRPKTVYFTYEQYF. The CDR3 DNA reads as TGTGCCAGCAGGCCAAAGACAGTTTATTTTACCTACGAGCAGTACTTC. V and J are TRBV28 and TRBJ2-7; D may be TRBD1 (5 bases). Germline V gives CDR1 MDHEN, CDR2 SYDVKM. Deletions cut 6 bases from V and 2 bases from J, with 20 bases between. The CDR3 covers 16 residues.

The chain employs TRBV5-1 and TRBJ1-2; 7 bases agree with TRBD1. The CDR3 totals 17 residues. Per germline, CDR1 SGHRS and CDR2 YFSETQ. The trim removed 2 bases at V and 0 bases at J, leaving 10 bases unmatched. The CDR3 DNA is TGCGCCAGCAGCTTCCGGGACAGCGGACCCACTAACTATGGCTACACCTTC. Amino acid sequence: CASSFRDSGPTNYGYTF.

This chain joins TRBV15 and TRBJ2-6, with TRBD2 matching over 7 bases. The germline gives CDR1 LNHNV, CDR2 YYDKDF (reference sequence). J lost 4 bases, V lost 9 bases, and 12 bases had no gene match. The CDR3 has 16 amino acids. For the CDR3, the DNA is TGTGCCACGGTTCTACGGCGGGGGAGGGGGGCCAACGTCCTGACTTTC. As protein: CATVLRRGRGANVLTF.

This sequence joins TRBV4-1 and TRBJ2-7, with 10 bases matching TRBD2. The germline V gene has CDR1 MGHRA and CDR2 YSYEKL. V lost 0 bases to trimming and J lost 2 bases; unmatched junction nucleotides: 10. The CDR3 is 18 residues long. The CDR3 sequence: CASSQDNIAGGTPYEQYF. Here the CDR3 DNA reads TGCGCCAGCAGCCAAGATAATATAGCGGGAGGAACCCCCTACGAGCAGTACTTC.

This clone was seen a few times. V gene TRBV28 combines with J gene TRBJ2-5; D is uncertain. The CDR3 length is 13 residues. V lost 3 bases, J lost 9 bases, and 14 bases lay in between. From germline, CDR1 is MDHEN and CDR2 SYDVKM. CDR3 region: CASSFSGETSQYF. CDR3 coding DNA: TGTGCCAGCAGTTTTTCGGGTGAGACGTCCCAGTACTTC.